Only one count was recorded for the clone carrying this T cell receptor (beta chain). Before surgery, patients took at least one anti-epileptic drug. This sample stems from a study of brain T cells in children with intractable seizures. TCRdb's table, derived via immunoSEQ multiplex PCR, lists solely in-frame clones and lacks some. The sample yields roughly 80,000 clones, around 91% seen once. CDR1 and CDR2 (germline): SGHNT, YENEEA. The CDR3 is 16 residues long. After removal of 5 bases from V and 1 base from J, the junction contained 8 bases not matched to a gene. This TCR was sampled from a girl aged 2-10 years with Rasmussen encephalitis and intractable seizures. The chain uses TRBV11-3 and TRBJ1-1; 9 nucleotides align to TRBD1. The specimen comprised peripheral blood, sampled at surgery. CDR3 loop: CASSPGTGIPNTEAFF. In DNA form, the CDR3 reads TGTGCCAGCAGCCCCGGGACAGGGATCCCGAACACTGAAGCTTTCTTT.